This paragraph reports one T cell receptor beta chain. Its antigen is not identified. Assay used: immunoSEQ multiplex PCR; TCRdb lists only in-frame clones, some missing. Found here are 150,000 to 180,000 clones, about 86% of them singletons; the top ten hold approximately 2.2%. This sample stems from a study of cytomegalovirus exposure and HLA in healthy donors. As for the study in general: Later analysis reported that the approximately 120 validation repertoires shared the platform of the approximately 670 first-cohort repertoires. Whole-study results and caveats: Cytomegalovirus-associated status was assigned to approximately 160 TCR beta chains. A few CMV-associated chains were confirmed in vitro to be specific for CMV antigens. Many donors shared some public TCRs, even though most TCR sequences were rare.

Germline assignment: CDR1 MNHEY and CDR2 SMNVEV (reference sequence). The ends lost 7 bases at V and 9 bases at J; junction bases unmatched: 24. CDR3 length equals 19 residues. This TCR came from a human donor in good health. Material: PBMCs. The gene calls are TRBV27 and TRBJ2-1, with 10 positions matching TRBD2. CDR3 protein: CASKPLTGASGSSDGEQFF. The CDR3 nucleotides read TGTGCCAGCAAACCCCTGACAGGGGCTAGCGGGAGTAGCGATGGTGAGCAGTTCTTC.